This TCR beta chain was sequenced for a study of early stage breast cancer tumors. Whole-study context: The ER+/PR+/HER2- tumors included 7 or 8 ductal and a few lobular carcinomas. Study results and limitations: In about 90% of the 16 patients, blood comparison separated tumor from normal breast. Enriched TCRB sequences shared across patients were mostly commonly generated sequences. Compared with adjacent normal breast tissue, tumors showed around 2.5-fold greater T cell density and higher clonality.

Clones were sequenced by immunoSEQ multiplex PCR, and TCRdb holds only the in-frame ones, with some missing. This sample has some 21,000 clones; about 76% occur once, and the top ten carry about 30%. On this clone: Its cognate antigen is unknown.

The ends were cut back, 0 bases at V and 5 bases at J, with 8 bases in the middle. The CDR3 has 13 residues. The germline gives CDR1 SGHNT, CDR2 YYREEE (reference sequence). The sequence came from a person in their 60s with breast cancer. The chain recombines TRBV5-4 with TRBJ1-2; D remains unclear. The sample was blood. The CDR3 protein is CASSLDRRYGYTF. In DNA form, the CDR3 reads TGTGCCAGCAGCTTGGATCGGCGTTATGGCTACACCTTC.